The 28 T cell receptor beta chains presented below share a single source sample, sequenced in a study of blood T cell repertoires in COVID-19. Repertoires were generated with immunoSEQ multiplex PCR, while TCRdb's copy carries only in-frame clones and drops some. The sample includes fewer than 650,000 clones, roughly nine tenths of them seen just once. Sequenced input: peripheral blood. The receptors stem from a woman aged 50 to 65 with COVID-19, enrolled during active disease.

The chain couples TRBV5-1 to TRBJ2-1, with 8 bases lining up with TRBD2. V dropped 3 bases and J dropped 9; count of bases not matched to a gene: 11. This CDR3 spans 15 amino acids. Germline CDR1 reads SGHRS; CDR2 reads YFSETQ. The CDR3 DNA is TGCGCCAGCAGCTCCCGCCGAGCGGGGGCTGGTGAGCAGTTCTTC. It codes for CASSSRRAGAGEQFF. The variable domain in full, completed from reference TRBV5-1 and TRBJ2-1, reads KAGVTQTPRYLIKTRGQQVTLSCSPISGHRSVSWYQQTPGQGLQFLFEYFSETQRNKGNFPGRFSGRQFSNSRSEMNVSTLELGDSALYLCASSSRRAGAGEQFFGPGTRLTVL.

This clone appeared a few times. The chain uses TRBV23-1 and TRBJ1-6, with TRBD1 as a possible D gene (6 bases). TRBV23-1 is an open reading frame, and its role is uncertain. V was clipped by 2 bases and J by 7 bases, with 12 bases between them. The CDR3 length is 15 residues. CDR3 protein: CASSQGGRGNSPLHF. CDR3 nucleotides: TGCGCCAGCAGTCAAGGGGGCAGGGGAAATTCACCCCTCCACTTT.

CDR3 bases: TGTGCCAGCAGTGGCCTCAATAGGGGATATAACTATGGCTACACCTTC. Protein sequence: CASSGLNRGYNYGYTF. The chain couples TRBV6-1 to TRBJ1-2; a weak D match, TRBD1 (5 bases). Germline-derived CDR1 and CDR2 are MNHNS and SASEGT. This CDR3 comprises 16 residues. Trimming took 4 bases from V and 1 from J, leaving 16 bases between them.

The chain links TRBV30 to TRBJ2-3; TRBD1 aligns across 7 bases. Germline V CDR1 and CDR2: GTSNPN, SVGIG (reference sequence). This CDR3 comprises 16 residues. V was pared by 1 base and J by 5 bases, with 12 bases of the junction left unmatched. Here the CDR3 DNA reads TGTGCCTGGAGTGGGTTGAGACAGGGAAGGGGAGATACGCAGTATTTT. Translated, it gives CAWSGLRQGRGDTQYF.

This clone was seen just once. The chain links TRBV29-1 to TRBJ1-1, with D possibly matching TRBD1 (5 bases). Trimming cost V 6 bases and J 0 bases, with 17 bases left between them. The CDR3 totals 15 residues. Germline V CDR1 and CDR2: SQVTM, ANQGSEA. CDR3 sequence: CSVSGGYSMNTEAFF. In DNA form, the CDR3 reads TGCAGCGTCTCGGGGGGGTATTCGATGAACACTGAAGCTTTCTTT.

CDR3 bases: TGTGCCAGCACCGGGAGCTACGAGCAGTACTTC. Encoded protein: CASTGSYEQYF. The chain combines TRBV6-5 with TRBJ2-7, with D perhaps TRBD2 (6 bases). Trimming stripped 7 bases from V and 3 bases from J, with 7 bases between. This CDR3 spans 11 amino acids. Germline V gene lookup returns CDR1 MNHEY and CDR2 SVGAGI.

This clone came up once. This chain joins TRBV19 and TRBJ2-5; D is unresolved. V was pared by 6 bases and J by 1 base, with 9 bases between. The length of the CDR3 is 13 residues. Looked up from germline, CDR1 is LNHDA and CDR2 is SQIVND (reference sequence). CDR3 sequence: CASREAVQETQYF. The CDR3 nucleotides read TGTGCCAGTAGAGAGGCAGTCCAAGAGACCCAGTACTTC. The full variable domain, rest sourced from reference TRBV19 and TRBJ2-5, is DGGITQSPKYLFRKEGQNVTLSCEQNLNHDAMYWYRQDPGQGLRLIYYSQIVNDFQKGDIAEGYSVSREKKESFPLTVTSAQKNPTAFYLCASREAVQETQYFGPGTRLLVL.

This clone came up once. The gene calls are TRBV30 and TRBJ1-1; D might be TRBD1 (5 bases). The germline V gene encodes CDR1 GTSNPN and CDR2 SVGIG (reference sequence). V gave up 0 bases and J gave up 3 bases, with 11 bases separating them. This CDR3 has 14 residues. CDR3 residues: CAWSVFRADTEAFF. CDR3 bases: TGTGCCTGGAGTGTTTTCAGGGCCGACACTGAAGCTTTCTTT.

Only a few counts were recorded for this clone. The J gene is TRBJ1-2, the V gene TRBV6-6; the D is unclear. There are 15 residues in the CDR3. Trimming stripped 0 bases from V and 1 base from J, with 9 bases between. Germline-derived CDR1 and CDR2 are MNHNY and SVGAGI (reference sequence). The CDR3 coding sequence is TGTGCCAGCAGTTACTCGAGATTTGATAACTATGGCTACACCTTC. This gives the protein CASSYSRFDNYGYTF.

This chain uses TRBV6-5 with TRBJ2-7, with D tentatively TRBD2 (7 bases). Germline CDR1 MNHEY, CDR2 SVGAGI. The ends were cut back, 6 bases at V and 8 bases at J, with 14 bases in the middle. The CDR3 covers 12 residues. The CDR3 region has the DNA TGTGCCAGCAGGGGAGGGGGGGCGCAGCAGTACTTC. Translated, it gives CASRGGGAQQYF.

V and J are TRBV6-1 and TRBJ1-4; D is undetermined. The CDR3 runs to 14 residues. The germline V and J ends were trimmed by 1 base and 7 bases, with 10 bases remaining between them. Germline V lookup: CDR1 MNHNS, CDR2 SASEGT. CDR3 nucleotide sequence: TGTGCCAGCAGTGAAGGGGCCTCTGTTGAAAAACTGTTTTTT. Encoded protein: CASSEGASVEKLFF.

Here the CDR3 DNA reads TGTGCCAGCAGTCTAAGGGGACAGGGCCGCTACGAGCAGTACTTC. As protein: CASSLRGQGRYEQYF. The V gene is TRBV28, the J gene TRBJ2-7; 9 bases align to TRBD1. Germline V lookup: CDR1 MDHEN, CDR2 SYDVKM. The CDR3 length is 15 residues. Trimming cost V 5 bases and J 3 bases; bases outside gene matches: 8.

V and J are TRBV20-1 and TRBJ2-3; 10 nucleotides align to TRBD2. V lost 7 bases and J lost 0; bases outside the gene matches: 7. The CDR3 has 15 residues. Germline-derived CDR1 and CDR2 are DFQATT and SNEGSKA (reference sequence). CDR3 sequence (DNA): TGCAGTGGTAGTAGCGGGGGGCCTAGCACAGATACGCAGTATTTT. This sequence encodes CSGSSGGPSTDTQYF.

This chain connects TRBV11-2 to TRBJ1-1; no definite D call. Trimming shortened V by 2 bases and J by 3 bases, and 7 bases separated the two germline ends. The CDR3 contains 13 residues. Looked up from germline, CDR1 is SGHAT and CDR2 is FQNNGV. The CDR3 sequence is CASSLIEYTEAFF. CDR3 bases: TGTGCCAGCAGCTTAATTGAGTACACTGAAGCTTTCTTT.

The count of this clone is one. This rearrangement joins TRBV30 to TRBJ2-3, with 7 bases that match TRBD1. Germline-derived CDR1 and CDR2 are GTSNPN and SVGIG (reference sequence). The J segment lost 2 bases and the V segment lost 1 base, leaving 9 bases of the junction unmatched. This CDR3 has 16 amino acids. DNA for the CDR3: TGTGCCTGGAGTGGAAGGGACAGTTATCCCACAGATACGCAGTATTTT. As protein: CAWSGRDSYPTDTQYF.

The chain combines TRBV5-5 with TRBJ2-2, with D unresolved. CDR3 length equals 16 residues. Germline V lookup: CDR1 SGHKS, CDR2 YYEKEE (reference sequence). The V gene lost 0 bases and the J gene lost 0 bases, with 9 bases spanning the gap. Written as DNA, the CDR3 is TGTGCCAGCAGCTTGGGGTACGGGTCGAACACCGGGGAGCTGTTTTTT. This encodes CASSLGYGSNTGELFF.

This chain joins TRBV5-1 and TRBJ2-3, with D unclear. This CDR3 is built from 13 residues. Per germline, CDR1 SGHRS and CDR2 YFSETQ. Deletions cut 1 base from V and 2 bases from J, with 5 bases between. The CDR3 sequence: CASSLSFTDTQYF. CDR3 DNA sequence: TGCGCCAGCAGCTTGTCCTTCACAGATACGCAGTATTTT.

CDR3 nucleotide sequence: TGTGCCTGGAGTGCGCCCCGTGGTAGCGGAGACTACAATGAGCAGTTCTTC. Protein: CAWSAPRGSGDYNEQFF. This chain joins TRBV30 and TRBJ2-1; weak D call: TRBD2 (6 bases). V gave up 1 base and J gave up 3 bases, with 19 bases separating them. CDR1 and CDR2 from the germline V gene are GTSNPN and SVGIG (reference sequence). The CDR3 consists of 17 residues.

The rearrangement links TRBV27 to TRBJ2-7; the match to TRBD2 covers 9 bases. Germline CDR1 is MNHEY and CDR2 is SMNVEV (reference sequence). After removal of 5 bases from V and 9 bases from J, the junction contained 11 bases not matched to a gene. The CDR3 has 14 amino acids. The CDR3 is CASSESGGQLGQYF. CDR3 sequence (DNA): TGTGCCAGCAGTGAGAGCGGGGGGCAGCTCGGGCAGTACTTC.

This chain joins TRBV12-3 or TRBV12-4 and TRBJ1-1; TRBD1 is a possible D gene (5 bases). V gave up 6 bases and J gave up 4 bases, with 12 bases separating them. This CDR3 has 13 residues. The CDR3 DNA follows: TGTGCCAGCAGACATACGGGGGGCACTGAAGCTTTCTTT. This encodes CASRHTGGTEAFF.

This clone was recorded only once. The chain employs TRBV7-8 and TRBJ2-7, with 11 bases fitting TRBD2. Losses at the gene ends were 1 base for V and 4 bases for J; bases not matched to a gene: 3. CDR1 and CDR2 (germline): SGHVS, FQNEAQ. The CDR3 is made up of 15 amino acids. CDR3 protein: CASSLETSGVYEQYF. In DNA, the CDR3 is TGTGCCAGCAGCTTAGAGACTAGCGGGGTTTACGAGCAGTACTTC.

This clone showed up just a few times. The V call is TRBV11-2, the J call TRBJ1-2; 9 bases match TRBD1. The CDR3 contains 16 residues. V lost 7 bases, J lost 0 bases, and 9 bases stayed unmatched. From germline, CDR1 is SGHAT and CDR2 FQNNGV. CDR3 region: CASTATRTGANYGYTF. The CDR3, as DNA: TGTGCCAGCACCGCTACGCGGACAGGGGCTAACTATGGCTACACCTTC. The variable domain in full, with the rest retrieved from reference TRBV11-2 and TRBJ1-2, is EAGVAQSPRYKIIEKRQSVAFWCNPISGHATLYWYQQILGQGPKLLIQFQNNGVVDDSQLPKDRFSAERLKGVDSTLKIQPAKLEDSAVYLCASTATRTGANYGYTFGSGTRLTVV.

The sample holds one count of this clone. V is TRBV28 and J is TRBJ1-3, with a tentative D call TRBD1 (5 bases). The V end lost 8 bases, the J end lost 0 bases, and 14 bases lay between the germline ends. Germline assignment: CDR1 MDHEN and CDR2 SYDVKM. The CDR3 is made up of 15 amino acids. The CDR3 sequence: CASRGYPSSGNTIYF. CDR3 in DNA: TGTGCCAGCCGGGGGTACCCGAGCTCTGGAAACACCATATATTTT.

CDR3 in amino acids: CASSQDGPIAPYGYTF. CDR3 coding DNA: TGTGCCAGCAGCCAAGACGGTCCAATTGCCCCCTACGGCTACACCTTC. The chain is built from TRBV14 and TRBJ1-2, with D uncertain. The CDR3 runs 16 residues. Germline CDR1 reads SGHDN; CDR2 reads FVKESK. Trimming left V 0 bases short and J 8 bases short, with 19 bases between.

This clone was seen only once. The V call is TRBV2, the J call TRBJ2-5; no clear D. CDR3 length: 13 amino acids. V lost 3 bases, J lost 0 bases, and 5 bases lay in between. CDR1 and CDR2 from the germline V gene are SNHLY and FYNNEI. The CDR3 DNA is TGTGCCAGCAGTGAGGAGTACCAAGAGACCCAGTACTTC. The encoded protein is CASSEEYQETQYF. Full variable domain (missing parts from reference TRBV2 and TRBJ2-5): EPEVTQTPSHQVTQMGQEVILRCVPISNHLYFYWYRQILGQKVEFLVSFYNNEISEKSEIFDDQFSVERPDGSNFTLKIRSTKLEDSAMYFCASSEEYQETQYFGPGTRLLVL.

The chain joins TRBV6-4 to TRBJ1-6; 7 positions match TRBD1. This CDR3 has 14 amino acids. With V trimmed by 6 bases and J by 11 bases, 10 bases remained unmatched. CDR1 and CDR2 (germline): MRHNA, SNTAGT. Here the CDR3 reads CASRADRSGAPLHF. CDR3 bases: TGTGCCAGCAGGGCGGACAGGTCGGGGGCACCCCTCCACTTT.

The rearrangement links TRBV19 to TRBJ2-1; 8 bases agree with TRBD1. The ends lost 6 bases at V and 7 bases at J; junction bases unmatched: 20. This CDR3 is built from 18 residues. Germline V lookup: CDR1 LNHDA, CDR2 SQIVND (reference sequence). The CDR3 sequence is CASSPFSPPQGAGNEQFF. The CDR3 DNA sequence: TGTGCCAGTAGCCCCTTCTCCCCCCCCCAGGGGGCAGGAAATGAGCAGTTCTTC.

A single count supports this clone. The chain's CDR3 is CASSVATLRGANVLTF. In nucleotides, the CDR3 is TGTGCCAGCAGCGTAGCCACCCTTAGAGGGGCCAACGTCCTGACTTTC. The chain recombines TRBV9 with TRBJ2-6; D unresolved. Deletions cut 0 bases from V and 4 bases from J, with 11 bases between. There are 16 residues in the CDR3. Germline CDR1 SGDLS, CDR2 YYNGEE. Looking up the rest from reference TRBV9 and TRBJ2-6 gives the full variable domain: DSGVTQTPKHLITATGQRVTLRCSPRSGDLSVYWYQQSLDQGLQFLIQYYNGEERAKGNILERFSAQQFPDLHSELNLSSLELGDSALYFCASSVATLRGANVLTFGAGSRLTVL.